Detailed here is one TCR beta chain. This sample stems from a study of pediatric ulcerative colitis. The rectum was sampled with one to two pinch biopsies at colonoscopy. The assay was immunoSEQ multiplex PCR, and TCRdb's table has in-frame clones only and misses some. The sample lists 35,000 or so clones, less than 80% occurring once. Sequenced input: gut tissue. The clonotype was recovered from a boy between 10 and 17 years old with moderate ulcerative colitis.

CDR3 in amino acids: CASSQESARSYEQYF. The CDR3 nucleotides are TGCGCCAGCAGCCAAGAGTCAGCCCGTTCCTACGAGCAGTACTTC. The J gene is TRBJ2-7, the V gene TRBV4-1; D remains ambiguous. CDR1 is MGHRA, CDR2 YSYEKL, per germline. The CDR3 consists of 15 residues. The ends were cut back, 0 bases at V and 1 base at J, with 10 bases in the middle.